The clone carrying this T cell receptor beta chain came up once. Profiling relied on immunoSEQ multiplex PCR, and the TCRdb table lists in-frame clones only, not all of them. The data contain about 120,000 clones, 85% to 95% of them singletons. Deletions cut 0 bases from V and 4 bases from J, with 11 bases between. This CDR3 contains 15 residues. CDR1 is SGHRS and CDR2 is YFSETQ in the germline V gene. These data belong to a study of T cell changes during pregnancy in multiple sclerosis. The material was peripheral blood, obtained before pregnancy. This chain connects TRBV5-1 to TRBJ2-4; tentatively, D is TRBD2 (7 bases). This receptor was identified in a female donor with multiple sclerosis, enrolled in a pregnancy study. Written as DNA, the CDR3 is TGCGCCAGCAGCTTGGAGGGAGGGGGAAAAAACATTCAGTACTTC. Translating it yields CASSLEGGGKNIQYF.